This note documents a single TCR beta chain sequence. The record originates from a study of blood T cell repertoires in COVID-19. The length of the CDR3 is 15 residues. V lost 6 bases to trimming and J lost 5 bases, with 20 bases between them. Per germline, CDR1 SNHLY and CDR2 FYNNEI. Method: immunoSEQ multiplex PCR; TCRdb's copy keeps in-frame clones and lacks some. The table lists about 170,000 clones, roughly 89% of them singletons. The V call is TRBV2, the J call TRBJ2-7, with D possibly TRBD1 on 6 matching bases. The source is a man aged 18 to 29 with active or convalescent COVID-19. Material for sequencing was peripheral blood. The CDR3 loop reads CASRALAGEGDEQYF. The DNA for the CDR3 is TGTGCCAGCAGGGCCCTGGCAGGGGAAGGTGACGAGCAGTACTTC.